This T cell receptor beta chain was sequenced in a study of T cell repertoires in cytomegalovirus infection. About the research overall: As its CMV epitopes, the study selected recently identified HLA-C-restricted and well-studied HLA-B-restricted targets. CMV infection plus the matching HLA type was flagged by public TCR beta signatures. Study observations and caveats: Clonotype analysis showed dominance of the ex vivo response by HLA-C-restricted CMV-specific TCR beta clonotypes. Pooled public TCR beta family frequency picked out CMV carriers with the relevant HLA.

TCRdb independently ran MiXCR on the reads; one entry per CDR3 protein. The data show around 49,000 distinct CDR3 sequences, roughly 20% seen once. This clonotype was seen a single time. Its specificity is not known. V lost 4 bases and J lost 1, with 4 bases in between. The CDR3 is made up of 13 amino acids. Germline CDR1 KGHDR, CDR2 SFDVKD. The chain combines TRBV24-1 with TRBJ1-5; D remains unclear. The source was CD8+ T cells from cultured PBMCs, collected from culture after CMV antigen stimulation. The TCR comes from a human donor in good health (CMV status not recorded). Some clones in this sample may be carry-over from other donors' samples. CDR3 residues: CATSEGSNQPQHF. CDR3 sequence (DNA): TGTGCCACCAGTGAGGGGAGCAATCAGCCCCAGCATTTT.